The sequence of this T cell receptor (beta chain) was determined in a study of cytomegalovirus exposure and HLA in healthy donors. Study-level information: A later analysis reported the same platform for the 90 to 150 validation repertoires and the approximately 670 first-cohort repertoires.

As to this clone: Its specificity is unknown.

Some clones are missing from TCRdb's copy, which holds only in-frame ones; the method was immunoSEQ multiplex PCR. Here the sample spans roughly 350,000 clones, 86% being singletons. Regarding the study as a whole: It was found in a later analysis that first-cohort TCR clusters tended to co-occur in the 100 to 150 validation repertoires. Both high specificity and high sensitivity reportedly marked the classifier's diagnosis of cytomegalovirus status.

The germline V gene encodes CDR1 SEHNR and CDR2 FQNEAQ (reference sequence). This CDR3 contains 14 residues. After removal of 0 bases from V and 6 bases from J, the junction contained 4 bases not matched to a gene. The donors were members of the approximately 110-subject validation cohort (separate from the roughly 670-subject first cohort). The source material was PBMCs. The clonotype originates from a woman aged 18 to 35 in good health and CMV-seronegative. V and J are TRBV7-9 and TRBJ1-1; 7 positions agree with TRBD1. CDR3 sequence: CASSLAGTESEAFF. The CDR3 coding sequence is TGTGCCAGCAGCTTAGCCGGGACAGAGTCTGAAGCTTTCTTT.